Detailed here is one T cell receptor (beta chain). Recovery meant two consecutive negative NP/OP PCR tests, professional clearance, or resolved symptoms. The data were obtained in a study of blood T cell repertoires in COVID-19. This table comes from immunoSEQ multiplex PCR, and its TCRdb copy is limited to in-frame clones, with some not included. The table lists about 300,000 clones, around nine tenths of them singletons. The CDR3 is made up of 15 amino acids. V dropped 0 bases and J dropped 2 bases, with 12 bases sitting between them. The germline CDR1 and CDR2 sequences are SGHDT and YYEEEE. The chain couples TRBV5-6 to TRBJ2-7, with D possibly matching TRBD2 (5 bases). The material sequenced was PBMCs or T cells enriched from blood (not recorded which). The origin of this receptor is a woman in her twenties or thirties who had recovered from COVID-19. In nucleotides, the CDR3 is TGTGCCAGCAGCTTGGCCGGGATACCTACCTACGAGCAGTACTTC. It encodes CASSLAGIPTYEQYF.